Below, 19 T cell receptor beta chains from the same sample are listed, as sequenced in a study of CD8 T cells in Susac syndrome. With random hexamers, reverse transcription was performed on about 0.5 to 1 ug of RNA. TCRdb analysed the immunoSEQ multiplex PCR reads with MiXCR anew, one entry per CDR3 protein. The sample lists approximately 210,000 distinct CDR3 sequences, over 90% seen once, with roughly 0.14% in the top ten. The sequenced sample consisted of CD4+ T cells from PBMCs. The receptor source for this set is a human donor with Susac syndrome.

This chain uses TRBV30 with TRBJ2-7; D remains ambiguous. Trimming took off 3 bases at V and 2 bases at J, with 8 bases between the two ends. Germline V lookup: CDR1 GTSNPN, CDR2 SVGIG (reference sequence). This CDR3 spans 12 amino acids. The CDR3 nucleotides read TGTGCCTGGAGCGAGACCACCTACGAGCAGTACTTC. Protein sequence: CAWSETTYEQYF.

The rearrangement joins TRBV7-2 to TRBJ1-4, with D possibly being TRBD1 (6 bases). The germline gives CDR1 SGHTA, CDR2 FQGNSA. Deletions cut 2 bases from V and 5 bases from J, with 15 bases between. The CDR3 sequence is 16 residues long. CDR3 in DNA: TGTGCCAGCAGCTTAAGGTTCTGGACAGAAAATGAAAAACTGTTTTTT. Amino acids: CASSLRFWTENEKLFF.

This clonotype was detected only a few times. The chain joins TRBV9 to TRBJ2-3; TRBD2 matches 11 bases. Unmatched junction bases numbered 1, after V lost 3 bases and J lost 1 base. CDR3 length: 15 amino acids. Per germline, CDR1 SGDLS and CDR2 YYNGEE. For the CDR3, the DNA is TGTGCCAGCAGCGCGGGACTAGCGGGCACAGATACGCAGTATTTT. Translating gives CASSAGLAGTDTQYF.

V gene TRBV3-1 combines with J gene TRBJ2-1, with TRBD2 identical over 12 bases. J lost 3 bases, V lost 0 bases, and 15 bases had no gene match. This CDR3 has 21 amino acids. The germline gives CDR1 LGHDT, CDR2 YNNKEL (reference sequence). The CDR3 DNA reads TGTGCCAGCAGCCAAGATCTTTGGCAGACTAGCGGGGGACTATTCTACAATGAGCAGTTCTTC. Its protein product is CASSQDLWQTSGGLFYNEQFF.

The chain carries TRBV20-1 and TRBJ2-1; no reliable D call. Trimming removed 3 bases at V and 0 bases at J, with 6 bases between. The germline V gene has CDR1 DFQATT and CDR2 SNEGSKA (reference sequence). This CDR3 has 13 amino acids. The CDR3 region has the DNA TGCAGTGCTAGGGGGATCTCCTACAATGAGCAGTTCTTC. It codes for CSARGISYNEQFF.

The chain has TRBV21-1 and TRBJ2-5. TRBV21-1 is a pseudogene. CDR3 size: 14 residues. The CDR3 nucleotides read TGTGCCAGCAGCAAAGTGAAAGGCCAAGAGACCCAGTACTTC. Its translation: CASSKVKGQETQYF.

This chain's CDR3 is CSTALSNTGELFF. In DNA, the CDR3 is TGCAGCACGGCCTTATCGAACACCGGGGAGCTGTTTTTT. The rearrangement links TRBV29-1 to TRBJ2-2, with D uncertain. Germline lookup yields CDR1 SQVTM and CDR2 ANQGSEA. CDR3 length: 13 residues. Trimming left V 8 bases short and J 0 bases short, with 10 bases between.

V usage is TRBV28 and J usage is TRBJ2-3; D tentatively fits TRBD1 or TRBD2 (6 bases each). The CDR3 extends over 13 amino acids. V was clipped by 2 bases and J by 7 bases, with 10 bases between them. From germline, CDR1 is MDHEN and CDR2 SYDVKM. The CDR3 spells CASSLGGPNTQYF. Here the CDR3 DNA reads TGTGCCAGCAGTTTAGGGGGGCCGAATACGCAGTATTTT.

This rearrangement joins TRBV7-2 to TRBJ1-1; no clear D gene. The CDR3 has 15 amino acids. Per germline, CDR1 SGHTA and CDR2 FQGNSA. V lost 3 bases to trimming and J lost 1 base, with 12 bases between them. The CDR3, as DNA: TGTGCCAGCAGCTTCCGACGGACCGAGAACACTGAAGCTTTCTTT. Protein product: CASSFRRTENTEAFF. Using reference TRBV7-2 and TRBJ1-1 for the parts outside the CDR3, the full variable domain is GAGVSQSPSNKVTEKGKDVELRCDPISGHTALYWYRQSLGQGLEFLIYFQGNSAPDKSGLPSDRFSAERTGGSVSTLTIQRTQQEDSAVYLCASSFRRTENTEAFFGQGTRLTVV.

CDR3 region: CASSPGLSSGNTIYF. The CDR3 nucleotides are TGTGCCAGCAGTCCGGGGCTCTCCTCTGGAAACACCATATATTTT. V and J are TRBV12-3 or TRBV12-4 and TRBJ1-3; perhaps TRBD1 as D (5 bases). The CDR3 length is 15 residues. Between the trimmed V and J ends, which lost 5 bases and 0 bases, there was a span of 11 bases.

This clonotype was seen a single time. The chain uses TRBV12-3 or TRBV12-4 and TRBJ2-3; tentatively, D is TRBD2 (6 bases). CDR3 length equals 15 residues. Between the trimmed V and J ends, which lost 6 bases and 6 bases, there was a span of 19 bases. In DNA, the CDR3 is TGTGCCAGCAGACGACCCGCTGCGGGGACGGATACGCAGTATTTT. Its translation is CASRRPAAGTDTQYF.

This chain joins TRBV5-1 and TRBJ2-1; possible D gene TRBD1, 6 bases. Germline values: CDR1 SGHRS, CDR2 YFSETQ. The CDR3 runs 15 residues. V was trimmed by 6 bases and J by 8 bases, leaving 21 bases between them. As DNA, the CDR3 is TGCGCCAGCAAGAGGGGGACGCAAAAGGAGGATGAGCAGTTCTTC. Amino acid sequence: CASKRGTQKEDEQFF.

This chain connects TRBV7-6 to TRBJ1-1; D gene ambiguous. CDR3 length equals 15 residues. In germline, CDR1 is SGHVS, CDR2 FNYEAQ. V was clipped by 7 bases and J by 8 bases, with 23 bases between them. In nucleotides, the CDR3 is TGTGCCAGCAACGCCGGGGTGGGCCCCACTGAGGAAGCTTTCTTT. It yields the protein CASNAGVGPTEEAFF.

The chain is built from TRBV30 and TRBJ1-5; D call uncertain. The V gene lost 3 bases and the J gene lost 2 bases, with 8 bases spanning the gap. This CDR3 region has 13 residues. Germline CDR1 is GTSNPN and CDR2 is SVGIG (reference sequence). In DNA, the CDR3 is TGTGCCTGGAGCCTCCGGGGCAATCAGCCCCAGCATTTT. It encodes CAWSLRGNQPQHF.

The V gene is TRBV7-3, the J gene TRBJ1-1, with D possibly being TRBD1 (5 bases). CDR1 is SGHTA, CDR2 FQGTGA, per germline. The CDR3 runs 15 residues. V was shortened by 1 base and J by 4 bases, with 13 bases between the two germline ends. The CDR3 coding sequence is TGTGCCAGCAGCTTAATGCAGGGACGGCTCACTGAAGCTTTCTTT. Residues: CASSLMQGRLTEAFF.

V and J are TRBV5-1 and TRBJ2-4; D uncertain. Germline values: CDR1 SGHRS, CDR2 YFSETQ. Deletions cut 0 bases from V and 5 bases from J, with 9 bases between. This CDR3 comprises 14 residues. CDR3 protein: CASSLASPENIQYF. The CDR3 DNA reads TGCGCCAGCAGCTTGGCGTCACCCGAAAACATTCAGTACTTC.

This sequence joins TRBV12-3 or TRBV12-4 and TRBJ1-2; D uncertain. Between the trimmed V and J ends, which lost 0 bases and 0 bases, there was a span of 11 bases. The CDR3 runs to 16 residues. This chain's CDR3 is CASSLAPRGTNYGYTF. DNA of the CDR3: TGTGCCAGCAGTTTAGCGCCCAGAGGGACTAACTATGGCTACACCTTC.

The V and J genes are TRBV27 and TRBJ2-7; D unresolved. The germline gives CDR1 MNHEY, CDR2 SMNVEV (reference sequence). This CDR3 has 13 residues. Trimming shortened V by 4 bases and J by 3 bases, and 10 bases separated the two germline ends. CDR3 sequence reads: CASSSGLGYEQYF. Here the CDR3 DNA reads TGTGCCAGCAGTTCCGGGTTGGGCTACGAGCAGTACTTC.

The rearrangement uses TRBV20-1 and TRBJ2-6; D may be TRBD2 (5 bases). There are 16 residues in the CDR3. Germline assignment: CDR1 DFQATT and CDR2 SNEGSKA (reference sequence). Trimming removed 0 bases from V and 1 base from J, with 10 bases in between. CDR3 region: CSARDPGISGANVLTF. CDR3 sequence (DNA): TGCAGTGCTAGAGACCCGGGAATTTCTGGGGCCAACGTCCTGACTTTC.